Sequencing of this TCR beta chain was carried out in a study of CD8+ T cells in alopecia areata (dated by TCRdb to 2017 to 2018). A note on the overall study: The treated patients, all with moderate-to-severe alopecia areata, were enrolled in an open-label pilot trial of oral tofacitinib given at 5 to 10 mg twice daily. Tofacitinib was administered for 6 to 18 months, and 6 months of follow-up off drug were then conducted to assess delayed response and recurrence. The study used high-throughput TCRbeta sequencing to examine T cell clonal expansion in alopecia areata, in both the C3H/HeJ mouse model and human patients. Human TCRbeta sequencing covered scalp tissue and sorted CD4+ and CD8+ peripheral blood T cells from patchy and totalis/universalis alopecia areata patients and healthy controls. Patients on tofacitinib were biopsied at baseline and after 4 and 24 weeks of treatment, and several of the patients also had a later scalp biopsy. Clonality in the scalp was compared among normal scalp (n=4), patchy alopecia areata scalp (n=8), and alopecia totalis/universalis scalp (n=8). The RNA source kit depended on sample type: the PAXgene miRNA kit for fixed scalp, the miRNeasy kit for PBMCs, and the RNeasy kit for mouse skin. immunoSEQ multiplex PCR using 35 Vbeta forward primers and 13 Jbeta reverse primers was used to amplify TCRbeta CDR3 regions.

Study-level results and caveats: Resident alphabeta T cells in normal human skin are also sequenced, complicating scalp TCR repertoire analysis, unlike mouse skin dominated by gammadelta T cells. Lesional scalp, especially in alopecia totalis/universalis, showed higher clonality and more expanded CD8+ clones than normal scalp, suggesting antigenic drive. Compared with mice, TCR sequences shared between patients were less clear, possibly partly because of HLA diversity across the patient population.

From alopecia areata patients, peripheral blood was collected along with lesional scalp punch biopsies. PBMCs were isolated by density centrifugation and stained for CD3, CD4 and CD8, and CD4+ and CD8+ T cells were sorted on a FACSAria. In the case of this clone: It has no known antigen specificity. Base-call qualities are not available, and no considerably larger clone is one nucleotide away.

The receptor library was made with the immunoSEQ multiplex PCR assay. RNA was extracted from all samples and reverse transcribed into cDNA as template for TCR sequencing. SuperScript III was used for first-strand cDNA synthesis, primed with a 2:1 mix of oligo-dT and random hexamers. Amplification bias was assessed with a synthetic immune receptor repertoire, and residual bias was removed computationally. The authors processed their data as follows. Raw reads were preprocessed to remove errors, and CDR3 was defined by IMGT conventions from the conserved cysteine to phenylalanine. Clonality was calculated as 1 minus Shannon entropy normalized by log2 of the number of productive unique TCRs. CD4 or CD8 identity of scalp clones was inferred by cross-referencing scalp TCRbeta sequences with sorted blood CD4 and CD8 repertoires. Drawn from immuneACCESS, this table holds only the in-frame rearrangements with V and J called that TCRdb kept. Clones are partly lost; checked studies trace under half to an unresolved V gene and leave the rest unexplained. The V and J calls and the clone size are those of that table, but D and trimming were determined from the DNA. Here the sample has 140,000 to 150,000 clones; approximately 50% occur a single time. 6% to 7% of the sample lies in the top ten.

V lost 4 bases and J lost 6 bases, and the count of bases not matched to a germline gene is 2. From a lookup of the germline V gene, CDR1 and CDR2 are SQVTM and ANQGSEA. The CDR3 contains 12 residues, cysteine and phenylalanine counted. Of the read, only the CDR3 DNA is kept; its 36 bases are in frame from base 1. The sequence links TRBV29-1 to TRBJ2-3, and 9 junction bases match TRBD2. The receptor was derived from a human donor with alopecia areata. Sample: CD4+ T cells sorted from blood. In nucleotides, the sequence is TGCAGCGTTGTAGCGGGAGCGGATACGCAGTATTTT. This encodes CSVVAGADTQYF.